Listed below are T cell receptor beta chains from one sample, sequenced in a study of blood T cell repertoires in COVID-19. Libraries were prepared by immunoSEQ multiplex PCR; TCRdb keeps only in-frame clonotypes and omits some of them. This table has 54,000 or so clones, around 86% appearing once. Sequenced sample: peripheral blood. The source is a woman at least 80 years old with acute or convalescent COVID-19. The CDR3 runs from the conserved cysteine through the conserved F or W. A D gene is named only where the DNA matches it firmly. Clone size, where shown, is once, few, many, or a class for clones that have expanded.

-	TRBV5-1	TRBJ1-1	-	TGCGCCAGCAGCTCCCGGGGGGGGCCCTGGAACACTGAAGCTTTCTTT	CASSSRGGPWNTEAFF
-	TRBV6-1	TRBJ2-7	-	TGTGCCAGCAGTGAAGGCAGCTACGAGCAGTACTTC	CASSEGSYEQYF
few	TRBV3-1/TRBV3-2	TRBJ2-7	-	TGTGCCAGCAGCCAAGGAGGCTACGAGCAGTACTTC	CASSQGGYEQYF
-	TRBV7-2	TRBJ2-7	-	TGTGCCAGCAGCTTAGAAGGGGCCAGGTTAAGCTACGAGCAGTACTTC	CASSLEGARLSYEQYF
-	TRBV6-5	TRBJ2-1	TRBD1	TGTGCCAGCAATCTGGGACAGGGAACCTACAATGAGCAGTTCTTC	CASNLGQGTYNEQFF
-	TRBV18	TRBJ1-4	TRBD1	TGTGCCAGCTCATCGGGACAGGGAGGTGAAAAACTGTTTTTT	CASSSGQGGEKLFF
-	TRBV27	TRBJ1-6	TRBD1	TGTGCCAGCAGTTACGGGGACAGGGGGAATTCACCCCTCCACTTT	CASSYGDRGNSPLHF
-	TRBV19	TRBJ2-1	TRBD2	TGTGCCAGTAGTATCATGCGCGGGGGGGCCAATGAGCAGTTCTTC	CASSIMRGGANEQFF
-	TRBV14	TRBJ2-7	-	TGTGCCAGCAGCCAGTGGACTTCCTCCTACGAGCAGTACTTC	CASSQWTSSYEQYF
few	TRBV3-1/TRBV3-2	TRBJ1-5	-	TGTGCCAGCAGCCAAGATCTAGCGGGGCTGCAGCCCCAGCATTTT	CASSQDLAGLQPQHF
-	TRBV5-6	TRBJ2-1	TRBD2	TGTGCCAGCAGCGGGACTAGCGGAGCCCTGTGGGATGAGCAGTTCTTC	CASSGTSGALWDEQFF
medium-sized	TRBV25-1	TRBJ2-7	TRBD2	TGTGCCAGCAGTGGGGGACTAGCGGGAGGGCCTCGGGCCTACGAGCAGTACTTC	CASSGGLAGGPRAYEQYF
-	TRBV4-2	TRBJ2-1	-	TGTGCCAGCAGCCAAGAGAGGGTCTCCTACAATGAGCAGTTCTTC	CASSQERVSYNEQFF
-	TRBV28	TRBJ1-1	TRBD1	TGTGCCAGCAGACCTACAGGGGGCGTGAACACTGAAGCTTTCTTT	CASRPTGGVNTEAFF
-	TRBV20-1	TRBJ2-1	TRBD1	TGCAGTGCAACAGGGGGCGAGAAATTCTTC	CSATGGEKFF
-	TRBV6-2/TRBV6-3	TRBJ2-5	-	TGTGCCAGCAGTTACGAACACCTGGTGATCTCCCGAGAGACCCAGTACTTC	CASSYEHLVISRETQYF
-	TRBV6-5	TRBJ2-7	TRBD2	TGTGCCAGCAGGGAGGACCTAGCGGGGACCTACGAGCAGTACTTC	CASREDLAGTYEQYF
-	TRBV7-9	TRBJ2-4	TRBD1	TGTGCCAGCACCAGAATGACAGGGGACATTCAGTACTTC	CASTRMTGDIQYF
-	TRBV5-1	TRBJ1-1	TRBD1	TGCGCCAGCAGCTTCGGACAGGGAAAGACTGAAGCTTTCTTT	CASSFGQGKTEAFF
-	TRBV19	TRBJ2-7	TRBD1	TGTGCCAGTAGGGGGACAGGGGCCTACGAGCAGTACTTC	CASRGTGAYEQYF
-	TRBV29-1	TRBJ2-5	TRBD1	TGCAGCGTTGAAGCTTGGGACAGGGGGCGTGAGACCCAGTACTTC	CSVEAWDRGRETQYF
-	TRBV18	TRBJ2-7	TRBD2	TGTGCCAGCTCCCGTGGACTAGCGGGGTACGAGCAGTACTTC	CASSRGLAGYEQYF
-	TRBV7-9	TRBJ2-3	-	TGTGCCAGCAGCTATACCGGGTCTTTACCCACAGATACGCAGTATTTT	CASSYTGSLPTDTQYF
-	TRBV27	TRBJ2-3	TRBD2	TGTGCCAGCAGTTCCCTAGCGGGGTCCCCGTTAGATACGCAGTATTTT	CASSSLAGSPLDTQYF
-	TRBV28	TRBJ2-7	-	TGTGCCAGCAGTTTAAGGGGTTTTCACGAGCAGTACTTC	CASSLRGFHEQYF
-	TRBV19	TRBJ1-4	TRBD1	TGTGCCAGTAGTCTAAGAGGACAGGGGGCGCGTAATGAAAAACTGTTTTTT	CASSLRGQGARNEKLFF
-	TRBV6-2/TRBV6-3	TRBJ2-1	TRBD2	TGTGCCAGCAGTCTGACGACTAGCGGGTACTACAATGAGCAGTTCTTC	CASSLTTSGYYNEQFF
-	TRBV6-2/TRBV6-3	TRBJ1-5	-	TGTGCCAGCAGTTACAATGGGGAACCGAGGGGCAATCAGCCCCAGCATTTT	CASSYNGEPRGNQPQHF
-	TRBV18	TRBJ2-3	TRBD1	TGTGCCAGTTCTACCGGGACAGGGGGCACAGATACGCAGTATTTT	CASSTGTGGTDTQYF
-	TRBV6-4	TRBJ1-2	-	TGTGCCAGCAGTGACTCCGCTGGGCCACAGTCGGTATATGGCTACACCTTC	CASSDSAGPQSVYGYTF
-	TRBV28	TRBJ1-5	TRBD1	TGTGCCACCCAAAGGGACAGGGCTCAGCCCCAGCATTTT	CATQRDRAQPQHF
once	TRBV2	TRBJ2-7	-	TGTGCCAGCAGTGAAGCGAGGACAGTTCTCTCCTACGAGCAGTACTTC	CASSEARTVLSYEQYF
-	TRBV9	TRBJ2-3	-	TGTGCCAGCAGCGTGTTAACAGGGAGCACAGATACGCAGTATTTT	CASSVLTGSTDTQYF
-	TRBV6-5	TRBJ2-7	TRBD1	TGTGCCAGCAGTCGCCGAGGGGACAGGGTCAACGAGCAGTACTTC	CASSRRGDRVNEQYF